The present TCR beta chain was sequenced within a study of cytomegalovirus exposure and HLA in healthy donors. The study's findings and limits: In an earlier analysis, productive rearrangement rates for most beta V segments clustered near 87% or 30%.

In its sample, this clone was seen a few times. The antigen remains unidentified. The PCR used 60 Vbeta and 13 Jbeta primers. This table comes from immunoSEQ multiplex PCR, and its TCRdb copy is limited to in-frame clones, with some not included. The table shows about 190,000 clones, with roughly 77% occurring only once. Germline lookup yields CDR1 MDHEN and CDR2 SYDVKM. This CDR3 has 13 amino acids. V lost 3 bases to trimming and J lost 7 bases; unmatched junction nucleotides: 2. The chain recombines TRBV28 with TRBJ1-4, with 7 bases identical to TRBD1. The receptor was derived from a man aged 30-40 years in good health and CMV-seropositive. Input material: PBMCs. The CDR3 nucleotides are TGTGCCAGCAGTTTGGACAGGACTGAAAAACTGTTTTTT. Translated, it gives CASSLDRTEKLFF. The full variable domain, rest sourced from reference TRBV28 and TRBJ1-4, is DVKVTQSSRYLVKRTGEKVFLECVQDMDHENMFWYRQDPGLGLRLIYFSYDVKMKEKGDIPEGYSVSREKKERFSLILESASTNQTSMYLCASSLDRTEKLFFGSGTQLSVL.